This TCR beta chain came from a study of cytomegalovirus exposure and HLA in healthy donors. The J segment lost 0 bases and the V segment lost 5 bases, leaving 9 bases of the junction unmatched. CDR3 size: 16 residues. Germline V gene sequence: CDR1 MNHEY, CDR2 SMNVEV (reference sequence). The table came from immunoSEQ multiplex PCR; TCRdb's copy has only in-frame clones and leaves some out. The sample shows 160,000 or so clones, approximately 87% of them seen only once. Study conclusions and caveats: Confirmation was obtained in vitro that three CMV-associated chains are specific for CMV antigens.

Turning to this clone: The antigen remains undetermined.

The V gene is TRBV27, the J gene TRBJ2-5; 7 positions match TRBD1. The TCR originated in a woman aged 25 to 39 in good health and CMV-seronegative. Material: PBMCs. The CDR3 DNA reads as TGTGCCAGCAGTCCCCGACAGGGTCCGAACCAAGAGACCCAGTACTTC. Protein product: CASSPRQGPNQETQYF.